Below are 32 T cell receptor beta chains sequenced from a single sample in a study of shared clonotypes between healthy human individuals. Sequenced by immunoSEQ multiplex PCR; TCRdb stores in-frame clones only, minus some. This repertoire shows under 1,100,000 clones, about 74% found once; its top ten account for 1.5%. Sequences were obtained from memory CD4+ T cells sorted from blood. The subset was: CD45RA-negative fraction. These receptors were taken from a man younger than 35 in good health.

The chain joins TRBV10-2 to TRBJ2-2, with D unclear. The germline gives CDR1 WSHSY, CDR2 SAAADI. The CDR3 spans 13 residues. V dropped 4 bases and J dropped 4 bases, with 7 bases sitting between them. The CDR3 coding sequence is TGCGCCAGCAGTGGCCTTCCCACCGGGGAGCTGTTTTTT. It translates to CASSGLPTGELFF.

V gene TRBV9 combines with J gene TRBJ2-1; D might be TRBD1 (5 bases). V was pared by 0 bases and J by 6 bases, with 10 bases between. From germline, CDR1 is SGDLS and CDR2 YYNGEE. The CDR3 spans 14 residues. For the CDR3, the DNA is TGTGCCAGCAGCGTAGGTCCCCAGGGCAATGAGCAGTTCTTC. This encodes CASSVGPQGNEQFF.

The chain has TRBV21-1 and TRBJ2-5; the D call of TRBD1 is as the table states it, not checked on the DNA. TRBV21-1 is reported as a pseudogene. The CDR3 totals 14 residues. The CDR3 is CASSSCTGPATQYF. The CDR3 DNA reads TGTGCCAGCAGCTCCTGCACAGGGCCTGCGACCCAGTACTTC.

The chain is built from TRBV5-4 and TRBJ1-2; 9 bases are shared with TRBD1. This CDR3 spans 14 amino acids. Per germline, CDR1 SGHNT and CDR2 YYREEE (reference sequence). V lost 6 bases, J lost 6 bases, and 9 bases stayed unmatched. CDR3 loop: CASTLGQGEDGYTF. The CDR3 coding sequence is TGTGCCAGCACCCTGGGACAGGGAGAGGATGGCTACACCTTC.

For this clone: Other DNA sequences in this sample translate to the same CDR3. The gene calls are TRBV10-1 and TRBJ2-2; weak D call: TRBD1 (5 bases). The CDR3 sequence is 13 residues long. V gave up 2 bases and J gave up 4 bases, with 5 bases separating them. Germline values: CDR1 WNHNN, CDR2 SYGVQD (reference sequence). The CDR3 DNA is TGCGCCAGCAGTGAGAGGGGCACCGGGGAGCTGTTTTTT. Protein: CASSERGTGELFF.

This clone was seen a few times. This chain uses TRBV30 with TRBJ1-1; weak D call: TRBD1 (5 bases). V was trimmed by 2 bases and J by 4 bases, leaving 11 bases between them. Germline-derived CDR1 and CDR2 are GTSNPN and SVGIG (reference sequence). The CDR3 covers 13 residues. This chain's CDR3 is CAWSTRGVTEAFF. DNA for the CDR3: TGTGCCTGGAGTACCCGGGGGGTCACTGAAGCTTTCTTT.

The CDR3: CASSLAVSGFEQYF. In DNA, the CDR3 is TGCGCCAGCAGCCTCGCAGTCTCGGGTTTCGAGCAGTACTTC. The rearrangement links TRBV5-1 to TRBJ2-7; no clear D gene. Trimming pared 4 bases from V and 6 bases from J, leaving 17 bases between. The germline CDR1 and CDR2 sequences are SGHRS and YFSETQ. This CDR3 contains 14 residues.

The gene calls are TRBV2 and TRBJ2-1, with D tentatively TRBD2 (5 bases). CDR3 length: 13 amino acids. Germline V lookup: CDR1 SNHLY, CDR2 FYNNEI. V was trimmed by 7 bases and J by 2 bases, leaving 9 bases between them. The CDR3 coding sequence is TGTGCCAGCACAGCGGACGCCTACAATGAGCAGTTCTTC. Its translation is CASTADAYNEQFF.

The V and J genes are TRBV5-1 and TRBJ1-2, with D maybe TRBD1 (5 bases). The CDR3 spans 15 residues. V shed 4 bases and J shed 6 bases, with 19 bases lying between them. Germline-derived CDR1 and CDR2 are SGHRS and YFSETQ. The CDR3: CASSTGRTIWDGYTF. As DNA, the CDR3 is TGCGCCAGCAGCACAGGACGGACGATTTGGGATGGCTACACCTTC.

This clone was observed once. The V gene is TRBV5-5, the J gene TRBJ2-5; no clear D gene. The length of the CDR3 is 13 residues. Trimming pared 0 bases from V and 4 bases from J, leaving 7 bases between. In germline, CDR1 is SGHKS, CDR2 YYEKEE (reference sequence). CDR3 coding DNA: TGTGCCAGCAGCTTGGGGCCCGGAGAGACCCAGTACTTC. Its translation is CASSLGPGETQYF. Combining the CDR3 with reference TRBV5-5 and TRBJ2-5 gives the whole variable domain DAGVTQSPTHLIKTRGQQVTLRCSPISGHKSVSWYQQVLGQGPQFIFQYYEKEERGRGNFPDRFSARQFPNYSSELNVNALLLGDSALYLCASSLGPGETQYFGPGTRLLVL.

The V and J genes are TRBV5-1 and TRBJ2-5, with TRBD2 matching over 15 bases. Germline assignment: CDR1 SGHRS and CDR2 YFSETQ. CDR3 size: 18 residues. J was trimmed by 5 bases and V by 0 bases; bases with no gene match: 8. The chain's CDR3 is CASSLGRRTSGRGETQYF. In nucleotides, the CDR3 is TGCGCCAGCAGCTTGGGCCGGAGGACTAGCGGGAGGGGGGAGACCCAGTACTTC.

There are a few counts of this clone. The CDR3 region has the DNA TGTGCCAGCAGTTTTTCTACAGGGGTCGAAAAACTGTTTTTT. Residues: CASSFSTGVEKLFF. The chain carries TRBV27 and TRBJ1-4, with 7 bases identical to TRBD1. Trimming took 3 bases from V and 8 from J; bases not matched to a gene: 6. Germline CDR1 is MNHEY and CDR2 is SMNVEV (reference sequence). The CDR3 consists of 14 residues.

This clone showed up just a few times. Different DNA sequences within this sample yield the same CDR3. This chain joins TRBV19 and TRBJ1-1; TRBD1 might be the D (5 bases). Germline assignment: CDR1 LNHDA and CDR2 SQIVND (reference sequence). Trimming removed 5 bases from V and 2 bases from J, with 12 bases in between. This CDR3 is 14 amino acids long. The CDR3 protein is CASSPRDPNTEAFF. DNA of the CDR3: TGTGCCAGTAGTCCACGGGACCCCAACACTGAAGCTTTCTTT.

The chain carries TRBV28 and TRBJ1-1; no firm D call. Germline V gene data show CDR1 as MDHEN and CDR2 as SYDVKM. This CDR3 contains 16 residues. Trimming removed 7 bases from V and 4 bases from J, with 22 bases in between. The CDR3, as DNA: TGTGCCAGCAAAGAGGACCCGCCTTCGGTTGGCACTGAAGCTTTCTTT. Amino acids: CASKEDPPSVGTEAFF. Full variable domain (missing parts from reference TRBV28 and TRBJ1-1): DVKVTQSSRYLVKRTGEKVFLECVQDMDHENMFWYRQDPGLGLRLIYFSYDVKMKEKGDIPEGYSVSREKKERFSLILESASTNQTSMYLCASKEDPPSVGTEAFFGQGTRLTVV.

V and J are TRBV9 and TRBJ2-5, with 7 bases that match TRBD2. The CDR3 contains 13 residues. The V gene end was trimmed by 1 base and the J gene end by 5 bases; junction bases not matched to a gene: 2. Germline-derived CDR1 and CDR2 are SGDLS and YYNGEE. CDR3: CASSVRGEETQYF. The CDR3 nucleotides read TGTGCCAGCAGCGTACGGGGGGAGGAGACCCAGTACTTC.

The CDR3 spells CASSLSGGLAFDEQFF. CDR3 bases: TGCGCCAGCAGCCTATCTGGGGGACTAGCTTTCGATGAGCAGTTCTTC. V usage is TRBV5-1 and J usage is TRBJ2-1; TRBD2 matches 9 bases. V lost 4 bases and J lost 8; bases outside the gene matches: 13. The CDR3 is made up of 16 amino acids. Germline CDR1 reads SGHRS; CDR2 reads YFSETQ.

The chain recombines TRBV7-8 with TRBJ1-1, with no clear D. The CDR3 has 14 amino acids. The ends were cut back, 8 bases at V and 2 bases at J, with 15 bases in the middle. CDR1 and CDR2 from the germline V gene are SGHVS and FQNEAQ. In DNA form, the CDR3 reads TGTGCCAGCGTAAGTGGCCAATTAAACACTGAAGCTTTCTTT. Its translation is CASVSGQLNTEAFF.

The gene calls are TRBV6-1 and TRBJ1-1; no firm D call. Trimming cost V 6 bases and J 1 base, with 9 bases left between them. The germline CDR1 and CDR2 sequences are MNHNS and SASEGT. There are 13 residues in the CDR3. The chain's CDR3 is CASRYQENTEAFF. In DNA, the CDR3 is TGTGCCAGCAGGTACCAGGAGAACACTGAAGCTTTCTTT.

The chain combines TRBV10-3 with TRBJ2-7; a possible D gene is TRBD2 (7 bases). CDR3 length equals 15 residues. Germline V gene sequence: CDR1 ENHRY, CDR2 SYGVKD. With 3 bases removed from V and 0 bases from J, the gap between germline ends came to 12 bases. DNA of the CDR3: TGTGCCATCAGTGAAGGGGGGGGATTCTCCTACGAGCAGTACTTC. This codes for CAISEGGGFSYEQYF.

V is TRBV5-5 and J is TRBJ1-1, with a possible D match to TRBD1 (6 bases). This CDR3 spans 16 amino acids. Germline CDR1 is SGHKS and CDR2 is YYEKEE (reference sequence). Trimming pared 5 bases from V and 9 bases from J, leaving 26 bases between. This CDR3 reads CASSGGRSVDTSQAFF. CDR3 bases: TGTGCCAGCAGTGGGGGCAGGAGTGTCGATACCTCCCAAGCTTTCTTT.

This clone was seen repeatedly, ten times or more. The chain couples TRBV18 to TRBJ2-7; no clear D. Germline values: CDR1 KGHSH, CDR2 LQKENI. The CDR3 covers 15 residues. V lost 0 bases to trimming and J lost 6 bases, with 15 bases between them. The CDR3 spells CASSPPASSRAEQYF. The DNA of the CDR3 is TGTGCCAGCTCACCACCGGCCTCCTCTCGCGCCGAGCAGTACTTC. Looking up the rest from reference TRBV18 and TRBJ2-7 gives the full variable domain: NAGVMQNPRHLVRRRGQEARLRCSPMKGHSHVYWYRQLPEEGLKFMVYLQKENIIDESGMPKERFSAEFPKEGPSILRIQQVVRGDSAAYFCASSPPASSRAEQYFGPGTRLTVT.

The J gene is TRBJ1-2, the V gene TRBV6-6; D unresolved. V lost 6 bases and J 6 bases, leaving 20 bases between the germline ends. Germline V gene data show CDR1 as MNHNY and CDR2 as SVGAGI (reference sequence). The CDR3 is made up of 15 amino acids. DNA for the CDR3: TGTGCCAGCAGACTCCCCGGGGAGGGAAAGAATGGCTACACCTTC. Its translation: CASRLPGEGKNGYTF.

The V gene is TRBV5-1, the J gene TRBJ1-1; D is ambiguous. The germline V gene has CDR1 SGHRS and CDR2 YFSETQ. V was cut by 4 bases and J by 0 bases, with 16 bases left in between. The CDR3 runs to 16 residues. CDR3 sequence: CASSQGSQRMNTEAFF. CDR3 nucleotide sequence: TGCGCCAGCAGCCAAGGCTCACAGAGAATGAACACTGAAGCTTTCTTT.

The CDR3 nucleotides read TGTGCCAGCAGTCTATTACGGGGGGGCGAGCAGTACTTC. Encoded protein: CASSLLRGGEQYF. V and J are TRBV28 and TRBJ2-7; TRBD2 matches 8 bases. With V trimmed by 5 bases and J by 6 bases, 6 bases remained unmatched. The germline V gene has CDR1 MDHEN and CDR2 SYDVKM. The CDR3 sequence is 13 residues long.

This chain links TRBV10-1 with TRBJ2-3; possible D gene TRBD2, 6 bases. This CDR3 has 15 amino acids. From germline, CDR1 is WNHNN and CDR2 SYGVQD (reference sequence). V lost 3 bases and J lost 4, with 14 bases in between. CDR3 sequence: CASSETSSFADTQYF. As DNA, the CDR3 is TGCGCCAGCAGTGAAACTAGCAGTTTTGCAGATACGCAGTATTTT.

The J gene is TRBJ2-5, the V gene TRBV19, with D unclear. V was cut by 4 bases and J by 5 bases, with 11 bases left in between. The CDR3 is 13 amino acids. Germline V lookup: CDR1 LNHDA, CDR2 SQIVND (reference sequence). In DNA form, the CDR3 reads TGTGCCAGTAGTAAATTTCTGGGGGAGACCCAGTACTTC. It encodes CASSKFLGETQYF.

To note about this clone: Other nucleotide sequences from this sample produce the same CDR3. The chain employs TRBV13 and TRBJ2-5; D remains unclear. This CDR3 contains 14 residues. V was trimmed by 2 bases and J by 0 bases, leaving 7 bases between them. The germline V gene has CDR1 PRHDT and CDR2 FYEKMQ (reference sequence). The CDR3 sequence is CASSLRVYQETQYF. In DNA, the CDR3 is TGTGCCAGCAGCTTAAGAGTCTACCAAGAGACCCAGTACTTC.

The chain employs TRBV2 and TRBJ2-5, with D possibly TRBD1 on 6 matching bases. Germline values: CDR1 SNHLY, CDR2 FYNNEI. V lost 8 bases to trimming and J lost 3 bases, with 19 bases between them. The CDR3 is 15 amino acids. The CDR3 region is CASSLQGFGEETQYF. The CDR3 DNA is TGTGCCAGCTCCTTACAGGGTTTCGGCGAAGAGACCCAGTACTTC.

The V and J genes are TRBV15 and TRBJ2-5; D perhaps matches TRBD2 (6 bases). V lost 5 bases and J lost 1, with 14 bases in between. The CDR3 runs to 15 residues. The germline V gene has CDR1 LNHNV and CDR2 YYDKDF (reference sequence). Written as DNA, the CDR3 is TGTGCCACCAGCCTCTTCGGGGGAAGCCAAGAGACCCAGTACTTC. Amino acids: CATSLFGGSQETQYF.

The gene calls are TRBV5-1 and TRBJ2-1; tentative D call: TRBD1 (6 bases). The length of the CDR3 is 15 residues. V was shortened by 3 bases and J by 3 bases, with 13 bases between the two germline ends. The germline gives CDR1 SGHRS, CDR2 YFSETQ. As DNA, the CDR3 is TGCGCCAGCAGCTCGCTACAGGGAGACTACAATGAGCAGTTCTTC. Protein sequence: CASSSLQGDYNEQFF.

In regard to this clone: This sample includes further DNA sequences coding for the same CDR3. The V and J genes are TRBV5-1 and TRBJ2-1; perhaps TRBD1 as D (6 bases). With 6 bases removed from V and 3 bases from J, the gap between germline ends came to 7 bases. Looked up from germline, CDR1 is SGHRS and CDR2 is YFSETQ. The CDR3 extends over 12 amino acids. CDR3 nucleotide sequence: TGCGCCAGCACGGACAGCTACAATGAGCAGTTCTTC. It specifies CASTDSYNEQFF.

The chain employs TRBV25-1 and TRBJ2-5, with unresolved D. CDR3 size: 15 residues. Trimming removed 1 base at V and 4 bases at J, with 13 bases between. Per germline, CDR1 MGHDK and CDR2 SYGVNS. The CDR3 region is CASSEFGNSGETQYF. The CDR3 nucleotides are TGTGCCAGCAGTGAATTTGGCAACTCGGGAGAGACCCAGTACTTC.